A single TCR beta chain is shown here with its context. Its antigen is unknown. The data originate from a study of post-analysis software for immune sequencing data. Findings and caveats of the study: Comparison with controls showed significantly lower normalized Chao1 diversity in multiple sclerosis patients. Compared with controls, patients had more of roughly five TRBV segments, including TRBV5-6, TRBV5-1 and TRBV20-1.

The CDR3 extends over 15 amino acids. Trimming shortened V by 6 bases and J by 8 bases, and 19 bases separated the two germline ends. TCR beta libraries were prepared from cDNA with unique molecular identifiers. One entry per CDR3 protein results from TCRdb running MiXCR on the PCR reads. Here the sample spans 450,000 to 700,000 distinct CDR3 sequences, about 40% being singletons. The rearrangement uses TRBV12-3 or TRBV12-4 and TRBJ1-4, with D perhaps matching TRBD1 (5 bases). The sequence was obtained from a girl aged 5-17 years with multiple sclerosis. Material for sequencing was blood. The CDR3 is CASSPQGVAREKLFF. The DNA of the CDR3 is TGTGCCAGCAGCCCGCAAGGGGTCGCGAGGGAAAAACTGTTTTTT.